The 22 T cell receptor beta chains given below trace back to one sample, sequenced in a study of blood T cell repertoires in COVID-19. The assay was immunoSEQ multiplex PCR, and TCRdb's table has in-frame clones only and misses some. Here the sample spans roughly 100,000 clones, 70% to 90% being singletons. The sequenced material came from peripheral blood. The source of these receptors is a man aged 45-65 years with active or convalescent COVID-19.

The genes are TRBV28 and TRBJ1-5; a possible D gene is TRBD1 (5 bases). Trimming took 2 bases from V and 5 from J, leaving 13 bases between them. CDR1 is MDHEN, CDR2 SYDVKM, per germline. This CDR3 is built from 15 residues. CDR3 coding DNA: TGTGCCAGCAGTTTAGCAGGGTTTGTCGATCAGCCCCAGCATTTT. This encodes CASSLAGFVDQPQHF.

This chain joins TRBV5-1 and TRBJ2-3, with a weak D call TRBD2 (5 bases). CDR1 is SGHRS, CDR2 YFSETQ, per germline. The V and J ends lost 7 bases and 0 bases respectively, with 15 bases between them. The CDR3 contains 15 residues. The CDR3: CASRAEGLSTDTQYF. CDR3 in DNA: TGCGCCAGCCGGGCTGAAGGACTTAGCACAGATACGCAGTATTTT.

The chain recombines TRBV6-5 with TRBJ2-1; 12 nucleotides align to TRBD2. This CDR3 comprises 14 residues. V lost 10 bases, J lost 10 bases, and 11 bases stayed unmatched. Germline V lookup: CDR1 MNHEY, CDR2 SVGAGI. The chain's CDR3 is CATLASGGASEQFF. CDR3 DNA: TGTGCCACCCTCGCTAGCGGGGGGGCCAGCGAGCAGTTCTTC.

This chain links TRBV18 with TRBJ2-1, with D perhaps matching TRBD1 (6 bases). In germline, CDR1 is KGHSH, CDR2 LQKENI. Trimming took 8 bases from V and 5 from J, leaving 13 bases between them. The length of the CDR3 is 13 residues. The CDR3 spells CASLKQGDNEQFF. In DNA form, the CDR3 reads TGTGCCAGCCTTAAACAGGGAGACAATGAGCAGTTCTTC.

The chain recombines TRBV6-2 or TRBV6-3 with TRBJ2-5, with 7 nucleotides matching TRBD1. The germline gives CDR1 MNHEY, CDR2 SVGEGT. The CDR3 covers 14 residues. Losses at the gene ends were 6 bases for V and 4 bases for J; bases not matched to a gene: 8. CDR3 bases: TGTGCCAGCAGCCGGACAGGACCGGCAGAGACCCAGTACTTC. Its translation: CASSRTGPAETQYF.

This sequence joins TRBV28 and TRBJ2-7; D not certain. The length of the CDR3 is 12 residues. Germline V gives CDR1 MDHEN, CDR2 SYDVKM. V lost 5 bases and J lost 2, with 7 bases in between. In DNA form, the CDR3 reads TGTGCCAGCAGTCTAAAACCCTACGAGCAGTACTTC. Translating it yields CASSLKPYEQYF.

The chain recombines TRBV4-2 with TRBJ2-5; D is possibly TRBD2 (6 bases). This CDR3 is 15 amino acids long. The V gene lost 0 bases and the J gene lost 5 bases, with 13 bases spanning the gap. Looked up from germline, CDR1 is LGHNA and CDR2 is YNFKEQ. CDR3 residues: CASSQDRVGGETQYF. The CDR3 DNA reads as TGTGCCAGCAGCCAAGATCGGGTAGGAGGGGAGACCCAGTACTTC.

V and J are TRBV7-9 and TRBJ1-2; weak D call: TRBD1 (5 bases). The CDR3 extends over 15 amino acids. CDR1 is SEHNR, CDR2 FQNEAQ, per germline (reference sequence). Trimming left V 5 bases short and J 8 bases short, with 21 bases between. The CDR3 region is CASSGSTDLPAGYTF. CDR3 sequence (DNA): TGTGCCAGCAGCGGGTCGACAGACCTACCTGCAGGCTACACCTTC. The full variable domain, with the rest looked up from reference TRBV7-9 and TRBJ1-2, is DTGVSQNPRHKITKRGQNVTFRCDPISEHNRLYWYRQTLGQGPEFLTYFQNEAQLEKSRLLSDRFSAERPKGSFSTLEIQRTEQGDSAMYLCASSGSTDLPAGYTFGSGTRLTVV.

This chain uses TRBV5-1 with TRBJ2-3, with unresolved D. Trimming cost V 2 bases and J 6 bases, with 19 bases left between them. There are 16 residues in the CDR3. Germline CDR1 and CDR2: SGHRS and YFSETQ. CDR3 sequence reads: CASSFGRATESDTQYF. As DNA, the CDR3 is TGCGCCAGCAGCTTTGGTCGCGCCACTGAATCGGATACGCAGTATTTT.

The V gene is TRBV5-6, the J gene TRBJ1-1, with 12 positions matching TRBD1. Germline CDR1 and CDR2: SGHDT and YYEEEE. The V gene end was trimmed by 2 bases and the J gene end by 11 bases; junction bases not matched to a gene: 7. This CDR3 is built from 14 residues. This chain's CDR3 is CASSLPGQGATAFF. The CDR3 nucleotides are TGTGCCAGCAGCTTACCGGGACAGGGGGCGACGGCTTTCTTT.

The gene calls are TRBV5-5 and TRBJ2-6; D remains ambiguous. CDR1 is SGHKS, CDR2 YYEKEE, per germline (reference sequence). The CDR3 consists of 16 residues. The germline V and J ends were trimmed by 1 base and 2 bases, with 10 bases remaining between them. CDR3 coding DNA: TGTGCCAGCAGCTTGAGAACTTTCGCTGGGGCCAACGTCCTGACTTTC. Amino acid sequence: CASSLRTFAGANVLTF.

The CDR3 spells CASSLVPPDTEAFF. CDR3 nucleotides: TGTGCCAGCAGCTTAGTCCCCCCAGACACTGAAGCTTTCTTT. The chain couples TRBV7-9 to TRBJ1-1; unclear D gene. V lost 1 base, J lost 3 bases, and 9 bases lay in between. CDR3 size: 14 residues. Germline V lookup: CDR1 SEHNR, CDR2 FQNEAQ (reference sequence).

The V gene is TRBV6-5, the J gene TRBJ1-2; D possibly corresponds to TRBD1 (5 bases). The CDR3 contains 14 residues. V shed 4 bases and J shed 4 bases, with 13 bases lying between them. Germline V gene sequence: CDR1 MNHEY, CDR2 SVGAGI. CDR3 protein: CASSSDGGPYGYTF. CDR3 bases: TGTGCCAGCAGTTCCGACGGGGGTCCCTATGGCTACACCTTC.

The genes are TRBV25-1 and TRBJ2-3; tentative D call: TRBD1 (6 bases). Deletions cut 8 bases from V and 1 base from J, with 13 bases between. This CDR3 contains 14 residues. In germline, CDR1 is MGHDK, CDR2 SYGVNS. CDR3 amino acids: CASARGQGTDTQYF. The CDR3 DNA reads as TGTGCCAGCGCTCGGGGACAAGGCACAGATACGCAGTATTTT.

As for this clone: Different DNA sequences within this sample yield the same CDR3. V is TRBV9 and J is TRBJ2-2; TRBD1 is a possible D gene (8 bases). Trimming stripped 2 bases from V and 5 bases from J, with 13 bases between. Germline loops: CDR1 SGDLS, CDR2 YYNGEE. The CDR3 is 15 amino acids. CDR3 nucleotides: TGTGCCAGCAGCGTCACAGGGGGAGGGACCGGGGAGCTGTTTTTT. Translated, it gives CASSVTGGGTGELFF.

This chain links TRBV19 with TRBJ1-1; 8 positions match TRBD1. This CDR3 region has 14 residues. Looked up from germline, CDR1 is LNHDA and CDR2 is SQIVND (reference sequence). V shed 7 bases, J shed 0 bases, and the junction held 4 bases outside the gene matches. DNA for the CDR3: TGTGCCAGTACCCGGACAGGGTTGAACACTGAAGCTTTCTTT. This sequence encodes CASTRTGLNTEAFF.

This rearrangement joins TRBV2 to TRBJ1-2; D perhaps matches TRBD1 (6 bases). V lost 0 bases and J lost 5, with 16 bases in between. From germline, CDR1 is SNHLY and CDR2 FYNNEI. CDR3 length: 16 amino acids. The CDR3: CASSEAEDSSGYGYTF. The CDR3 region has the DNA TGTGCCAGCAGTGAAGCGGAGGACAGCTCGGGGTATGGCTACACCTTC. The full variable domain, in which reference TRBV2 and TRBJ1-2 provide the parts outside the CDR3, is EPEVTQTPSHQVTQMGQEVILRCVPISNHLYFYWYRQILGQKVEFLVSFYNNEISEKSEIFDDQFSVERPDGSNFTLKIRSTKLEDSAMYFCASSEAEDSSGYGYTFGSGTRLTVV.

This clone was counted only a few times. This chain uses TRBV4-1 with TRBJ2-7, with D hard to call. The germline gives CDR1 MGHRA, CDR2 YSYEKL. Trimming left V 1 base short and J 3 bases short, with 16 bases between. The CDR3 length is 16 residues. Written as DNA, the CDR3 is TGCGCCAGCAGCCAAGCGTGGCTAGGTTCGGACTACGAGCAGTACTTC. It encodes CASSQAWLGSDYEQYF.

This chain uses TRBV6-6 with TRBJ2-7, with 11 bases matching TRBD2. Germline V CDR1 and CDR2: MNHNY, SVGAGI (reference sequence). This CDR3 has 15 amino acids. V trimming: 6 bases; J trimming: 1 base; junction bases outside the gene matches: 5. This CDR3 is CASRGLAGGSYEQYF. The CDR3 DNA reads TGTGCCAGCAGGGGCCTAGCGGGGGGTTCCTACGAGCAGTACTTC.

This rearrangement joins TRBV4-1 to TRBJ2-5, with 9 bases matching TRBD2. Germline CDR1 reads MGHRA; CDR2 reads YSYEKL. There are 16 residues in the CDR3. Trimming cost V 1 base and J 5 bases; bases outside gene matches: 8. The CDR3 loop is CASSQGGGGAQETQYF. The CDR3 DNA reads TGCGCCAGCAGCCAAGGTGGCGGGGGGGCCCAGGAGACCCAGTACTTC.

The V call is TRBV3-1 (or the pseudogene TRBV3-2), the J call TRBJ2-7, with a tentative D call TRBD1 (6 bases). Trimming removed 2 bases from V and 5 bases from J, with 34 bases in between. The CDR3 has 21 amino acids. The germline CDR1 and CDR2 sequences are LGHDT and YNNKEL (reference sequence). CDR3 protein: CASSQLRDTVRVGQKGDEQYF. The CDR3 coding sequence is TGTGCCAGCAGCCAATTACGAGACACCGTTAGAGTAGGACAGAAGGGGGACGAGCAGTACTTC.

This chain links TRBV28 with TRBJ2-2; possible D gene TRBD2, 5 bases. V was trimmed by 8 bases and J by 0 bases, leaving 10 bases between them. Germline V gives CDR1 MDHEN, CDR2 SYDVKM. The CDR3 runs to 14 residues. Here the CDR3 DNA reads TGTGCCAGCGGACTCACCGCGAACACCGGGGAGCTGTTTTTT. Encoded protein: CASGLTANTGELFF.